This record covers a single T cell receptor (beta chain). Its specificity is unknown. Sequenced by immunoSEQ multiplex PCR; TCRdb stores in-frame clones only, minus some. The sample lists tens of thousands of clones; approximately 94% were seen once. V was cut by 3 bases and J by 3 bases, with 8 bases left in between. The CDR3 runs 13 residues. CDR1 and CDR2 from the germline V gene are ENHRY and SYGVKD. These data come from a study of T cell clonotyping in hematopoietic cell transplantation. Regarding the study as a whole: Recipient TCR diversity dropped after transplant; expanded clonotypes rose from day 30 to 180. At the given depth, recipient repertoires were over 97% de novo clonotypes. No sorting was done, leaving CD4 and CD8 contributions mixed. Broader posttransplant TCR repertoire diversity was predicted by graft donor and pretransplant recipient Inverse Simpson Index values.

V gene TRBV10-3 combines with J gene TRBJ1-1; possible D gene TRBD1, 5 bases. This sequence originates from a woman aged 45-60 years in good health. Some clones in this sample may be carry-over from other donors' samples. Sequenced material: peripheral blood mononuclear cells. The CDR3 DNA is TGTGCCATCAGTGAATGGGGGTACACTGAAGCTTTCTTT. Amino acids: CAISEWGYTEAFF.